This TCR beta chain was sequenced during a study of blood T cell repertoires in COVID-19. Authors' processing steps: Nucleated cell counts were estimated from reference gene primer amplification. Here immunoSEQ multiplex PCR was the method, and the copy in TCRdb shows in-frame clones only, minus some. V and J calls and clone size are those listed in that table; D and trimming were worked out from the DNA. Of roughly 250,000 clones in the sample, 80% to 85% were seen once. This CDR3 comprises 12 residues. The germline gives CDR1 LNHDA, CDR2 SQIVND (reference sequence). Comment on this clone: An end of the junction does not agree with germline; a read error may underlie this.

The genes are TRBV19 and TRBJ1-4; TRBD1 matches 7 bases. The specimen sequenced was peripheral blood. This receptor was taken from a woman aged 35 to 49 who had recovered from COVID-19. The CDR3 DNA sequence: TGTGCCAGCAGTACAGGGGAGGAAAAACTGTTTTTT. It specifies CASSTGEEKLFF.